The rows below give T cell receptor beta chains drawn from one sample of a study of cytomegalovirus exposure and HLA in healthy donors. Repertoires were generated with immunoSEQ multiplex PCR, while TCRdb's copy carries only in-frame clones and drops some. This repertoire comprises 55,000 or so clones; its ten largest clones make up approximately 11%. Sequenced material: PBMCs. The receptors were sampled from a woman aged 45 to 65 in good health and CMV-seropositive. Each CDR3 is given with its conserved first and last residue.

CDR3 protein	J gene	V gene
CASSIQGAGGYTF	TRBJ1-2	TRBV25-1
CASRRAGDSQPQHF	TRBJ1-5	TRBV2
CASSPGWGQGYEQYF	TRBJ2-7	TRBV5-4
CASSLPGQGIKYGYTF	TRBJ1-2	TRBV7-2
CASSRNTGAVQPQHF	TRBJ1-5	TRBV11-2
CASTRLAANTGELFF	TRBJ2-2	TRBV6-1
CASTPGQTNYGYTF	TRBJ1-2	TRBV2
CASSDPELAGGGNGELFF	TRBJ2-2	TRBV2
CASSFGGPLAEAFF	TRBJ1-1	TRBV5-1
CASSYRNDWLQETQYF	TRBJ2-5	TRBV6-5
CASSHRGRDGTEAFF	TRBJ1-1	TRBV4-3
CASSETVPGDTEAFF	TRBJ1-1	TRBV5-1
CASSLTRTGEREQFF	TRBJ2-1	TRBV7-3
CASSLAGLQGVGGYTF	TRBJ1-2	TRBV7-2
CASSARADTQYF	TRBJ2-3	TRBV9
CASGAGGVNTGELFF	TRBJ2-2	TRBV7-2
CAWDRGANEQYF	TRBJ2-7	TRBV30
CASSLVTGGEEQFF	TRBJ2-1	TRBV11-2
CASSQARGRGLYQPQHF	TRBJ1-5	TRBV4-1
CASSSPDQGINEKLFF	TRBJ1-4	TRBV5-1
CASSRLGGSSYNEQFF	TRBJ2-1	TRBV4-2
CATTTTGGSQPQHF	TRBJ1-5	TRBV19
CASSPGTGQGIYEQYF	TRBJ2-7	TRBV5-6
CASTVGGWTEAFF	TRBJ1-1	TRBV7-9
CASSLYAGGGHEQYF	TRBJ2-7	TRBV28
CSVGVAGAKNIQYF	TRBJ2-4	TRBV29-1
CASSPDRYEQYF	TRBJ2-7	TRBV11-2
CASGSRDSTRNQPQHF	TRBJ1-5	TRBV5-4
CASSQDRSASYYGYTF	TRBJ1-2	TRBV4-3
CASSPTWTGSGANVLTF	TRBJ2-6	TRBV4-3
CASSQVVRGGASEAFF	TRBJ1-1	TRBV4-2
CASSSTYEQYF	TRBJ2-7	TRBV5-6
CAWSASQGGYTEAFF	TRBJ1-1	TRBV30
CASSTREGGETQYF	TRBJ2-5	TRBV28
CSVEEPGVNIQYF	TRBJ2-4	TRBV29-1
CASSLSGGAYEQYF	TRBJ2-7	TRBV7-8
CASSERGPNIQYF	TRBJ2-4	TRBV2
CASSQHMRGTEAFF	TRBJ1-1	TRBV4-1
CASSIHDRGSSTDTQYF	TRBJ2-3	TRBV19
CASSPFGQVNTGELFF	TRBJ2-2	TRBV7-9
CAIRGTANTGELFF	TRBJ2-2	TRBV10-3
CASVRDFYNEQFF	TRBJ2-1	TRBV6-1
CATSQRGYEQYF	TRBJ2-7	TRBV19
CASSGAGQSFNEQFF	TRBJ2-1	TRBV5-1
CAWAGGNSGANVLTF	TRBJ2-6	TRBV30
CASSLNGGQPQHF	TRBJ1-5	TRBV7-3
CASGTSDRRRISPLHF	TRBJ1-6	TRBV11-2
CASRGGAGVTEAFF	TRBJ1-1	TRBV28
CASSELGGNEQFF	TRBJ2-1	TRBV25-1
CASSTRQNFNEKLFF	TRBJ1-4	TRBV28
CASSTPGSGVPEQYF	TRBJ2-7	TRBV11-2
CASSVAPGQSYEQYF	TRBJ2-7	TRBV9
CATSREWAYEQFF	TRBJ2-1	TRBV15
CASSLEVGRTTGQYF	TRBJ2-7	TRBV28
CASSLTGTSSETQYF	TRBJ2-5	TRBV6-5
CASSSVSGRTDTQYF	TRBJ2-3	TRBV28
CASSVLSGSTYNEQFF	TRBJ2-1	TRBV9
CTRVIVRELKVGGYTF	TRBJ1-2	TRBV1
CASSPGQGGEKLFF	TRBJ1-4	TRBV18
CASSLAGGSSYNEQFF	TRBJ2-1	TRBV13